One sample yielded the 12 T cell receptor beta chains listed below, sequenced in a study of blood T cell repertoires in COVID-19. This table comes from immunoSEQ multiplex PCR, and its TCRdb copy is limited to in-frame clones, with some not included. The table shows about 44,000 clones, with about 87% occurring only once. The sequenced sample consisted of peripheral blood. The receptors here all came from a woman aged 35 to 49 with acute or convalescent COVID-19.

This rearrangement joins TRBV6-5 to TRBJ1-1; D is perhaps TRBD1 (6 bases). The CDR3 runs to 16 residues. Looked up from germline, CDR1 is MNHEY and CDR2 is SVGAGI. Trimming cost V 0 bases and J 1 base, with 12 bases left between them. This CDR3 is CASSYSDRWRNTEAFF. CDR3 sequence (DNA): TGTGCCAGCAGTTACTCGGACAGATGGAGGAACACTGAAGCTTTCTTT.

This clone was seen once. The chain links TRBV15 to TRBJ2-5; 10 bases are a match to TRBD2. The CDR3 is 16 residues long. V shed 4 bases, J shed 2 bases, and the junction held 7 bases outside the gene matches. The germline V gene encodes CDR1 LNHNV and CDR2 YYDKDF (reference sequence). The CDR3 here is CATSNLSGRGQETQYF. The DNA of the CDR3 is TGTGCCACCAGCAACCTCAGCGGGAGGGGTCAAGAGACCCAGTACTTC.

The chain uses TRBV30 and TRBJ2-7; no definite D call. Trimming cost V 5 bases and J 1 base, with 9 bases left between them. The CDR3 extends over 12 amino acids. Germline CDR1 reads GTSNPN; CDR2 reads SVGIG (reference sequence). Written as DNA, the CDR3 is TGTGCCTGGTTGACTGTATCCTACGAGCAGTACTTC. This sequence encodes CAWLTVSYEQYF.

The CDR3 DNA is TGTGCCAGCAGCGTAATCGAAGGCGGCAATGGAGATACGCAGTATTTT. Protein sequence: CASSVIEGGNGDTQYF. The V call is TRBV9, the J call TRBJ2-3; D is unresolved. This CDR3 is built from 16 residues. The V gene lost 1 base and the J gene lost 5 bases, with 17 bases spanning the gap. In germline, CDR1 is SGDLS, CDR2 YYNGEE.

Here the CDR3 reads CASSIVLASEAFF. The CDR3 DNA follows: TGTGCCAGTAGTATTGTTTTGGCCTCTGAAGCTTTCTTT. The chain couples TRBV19 to TRBJ1-1; the D is unclear. This CDR3 is 13 amino acids long. Trimming took 3 bases from V and 6 from J, leaving 11 bases between them. Germline V lookup: CDR1 LNHDA, CDR2 SQIVND (reference sequence).

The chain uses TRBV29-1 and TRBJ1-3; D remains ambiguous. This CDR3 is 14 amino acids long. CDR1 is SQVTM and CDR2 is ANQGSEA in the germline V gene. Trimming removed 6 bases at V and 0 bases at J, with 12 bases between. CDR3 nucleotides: TGCAGCGTGCATCCGGGAAGCTCTGGAAACACCATATATTTT. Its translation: CSVHPGSSGNTIYF.

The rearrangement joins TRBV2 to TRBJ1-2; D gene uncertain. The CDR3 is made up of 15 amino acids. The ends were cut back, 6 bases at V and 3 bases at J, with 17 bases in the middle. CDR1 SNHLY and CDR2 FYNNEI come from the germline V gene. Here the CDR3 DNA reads TGTGCCAGCAGCGACGTAGGGAGTGTCGACTATGGCTACACCTTC. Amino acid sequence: CASSDVGSVDYGYTF.

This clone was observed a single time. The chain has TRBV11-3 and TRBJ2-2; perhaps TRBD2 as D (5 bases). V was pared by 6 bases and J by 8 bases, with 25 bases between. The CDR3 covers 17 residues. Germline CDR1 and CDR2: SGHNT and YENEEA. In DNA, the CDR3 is TGTGCCAGCAGTCGGCAGGTTGGACTGGGTCGTACAGGGGAGCTGTTTTTT. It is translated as CASSRQVGLGRTGELFF.

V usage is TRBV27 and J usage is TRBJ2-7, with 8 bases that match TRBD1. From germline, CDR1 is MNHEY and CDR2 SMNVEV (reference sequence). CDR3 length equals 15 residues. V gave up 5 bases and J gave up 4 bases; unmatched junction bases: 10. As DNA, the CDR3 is TGTGCCAGCAGTACACGGCGACAGGGGTGGTACGAGCAGTACTTC. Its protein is CASSTRRQGWYEQYF.

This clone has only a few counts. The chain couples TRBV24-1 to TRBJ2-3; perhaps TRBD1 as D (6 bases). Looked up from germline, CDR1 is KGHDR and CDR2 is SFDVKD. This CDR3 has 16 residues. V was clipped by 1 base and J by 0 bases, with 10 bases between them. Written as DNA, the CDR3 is TGTGCCACCAGTGATTTTCTACAGGGTAGCACAGATACGCAGTATTTT. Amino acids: CATSDFLQGSTDTQYF.

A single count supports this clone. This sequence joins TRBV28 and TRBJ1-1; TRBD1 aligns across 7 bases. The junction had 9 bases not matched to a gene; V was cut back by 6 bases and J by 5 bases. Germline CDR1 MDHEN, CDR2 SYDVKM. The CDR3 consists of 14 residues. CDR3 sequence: CASSPGTARTEAFF. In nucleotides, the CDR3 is TGTGCCAGCAGCCCAGGGACAGCAAGGACTGAAGCTTTCTTT.

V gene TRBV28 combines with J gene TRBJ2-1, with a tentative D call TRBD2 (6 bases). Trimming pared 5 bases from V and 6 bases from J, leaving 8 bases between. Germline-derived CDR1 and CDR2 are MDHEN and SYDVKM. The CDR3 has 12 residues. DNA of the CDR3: TGTGCCAGCAGTGGGACTTTCAATGAGCAGTTCTTC. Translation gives CASSGTFNEQFF.